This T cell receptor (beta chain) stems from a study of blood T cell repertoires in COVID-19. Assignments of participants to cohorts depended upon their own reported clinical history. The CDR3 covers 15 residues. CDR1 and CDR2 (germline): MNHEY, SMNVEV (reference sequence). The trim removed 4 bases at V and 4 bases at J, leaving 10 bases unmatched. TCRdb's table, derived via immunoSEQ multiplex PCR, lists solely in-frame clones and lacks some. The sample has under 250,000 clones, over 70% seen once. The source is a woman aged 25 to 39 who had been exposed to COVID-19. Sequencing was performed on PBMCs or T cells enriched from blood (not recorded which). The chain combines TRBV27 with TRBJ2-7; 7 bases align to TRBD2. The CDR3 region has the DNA TGTGCCAGCAGTTCCCCAGGGAGGGCCGATTACGAGCAGTACTTC. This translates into CASSSPGRADYEQYF.